Listed here are 7 T cell receptor beta chains from one sample, sequenced in a study of blood T cell repertoires in COVID-19. TCRdb's copy holds only in-frame clones and misses some; the assay was immunoSEQ multiplex PCR. The data show about 150,000 clones, approximately 87% seen once. What was sequenced was peripheral blood. The origin of the receptors is a man older than 75 with acute or convalescent COVID-19.

The V call is TRBV19, the J call TRBJ1-1, with 9 bases that match TRBD1. After removal of 1 base from V and 4 bases from J, the junction contained 10 bases not matched to a gene. The CDR3 runs to 17 residues. Germline CDR1 LNHDA, CDR2 SQIVND (reference sequence). CDR3 loop: CASSIVGTGNIGTEAFF. In DNA form, the CDR3 reads TGTGCCAGTAGTATAGTAGGGACAGGGAATATCGGCACTGAAGCTTTCTTT.

The chain uses TRBV6-2 or TRBV6-3 and TRBJ2-3, with 8 bases matching TRBD2. The CDR3 is 15 amino acids. Losses at the gene ends were 4 bases for V and 6 bases for J; bases not matched to a gene: 9. CDR1 and CDR2 (germline): MNHEY, SVGEGT. This CDR3 is CASSSRSGLADTQYF. The CDR3, as DNA: TGTGCCAGCAGTTCTCGAAGCGGACTAGCCGATACGCAGTATTTT.

This chain links TRBV7-8 with TRBJ1-2, with 7 bases matching TRBD1. This CDR3 has 14 residues. Per the germline V gene, CDR1 is SGHVS and CDR2 is FQNEAQ. The V and J ends lost 5 bases and 4 bases, in that order; junction bases with no gene match: 7. The CDR3 sequence is CASSAGTEAYGYTF. CDR3 nucleotide sequence: TGTGCCAGCAGCGCCGGGACAGAGGCCTATGGCTACACCTTC.

The chain couples TRBV7-9 to TRBJ2-3, with 9 nucleotides matching TRBD1. Germline trimming cut 6 bases from V and 1 base from J; bases unmatched to any gene: 14. CDR1 is SEHNR, CDR2 FQNEAQ, per germline (reference sequence). The CDR3 has 18 amino acids. The CDR3 region is CASSQGGQGLGGTDTQYF. The CDR3 coding sequence is TGTGCCAGCAGTCAAGGGGGACAGGGTCTCGGGGGCACAGATACGCAGTATTTT.

In DNA form, the CDR3 reads TGCAGTGCTAGTTCGGGGACAGGGAAGGTCGAGCAGTACTTC. This encodes CSASSGTGKVEQYF. The genes are TRBV20-1 and TRBJ2-7, with 9 bases fitting TRBD1. The CDR3 totals 14 residues. V was pared by 3 bases and J by 6 bases, with 9 bases of the junction left unmatched. Looked up from germline, CDR1 is DFQATT and CDR2 is SNEGSKA (reference sequence).

The chain couples TRBV7-2 to TRBJ1-1, with 9 nucleotides matching TRBD1. The germline CDR1 and CDR2 sequences are SGHTA and FQGNSA. J lost 3 bases, V lost 4 bases, and 6 bases had no gene match. This CDR3 has 15 amino acids. The CDR3 DNA is TGTGCCAGCAGCTCGGAAACAGGGGGCCACACTGAAGCTTTCTTT. It codes for CASSSETGGHTEAFF.

This clone showed up just once. This chain joins TRBV20-1 and TRBJ2-5; no reliable D call. Looked up from germline, CDR1 is DFQATT and CDR2 is SNEGSKA (reference sequence). Trimming pared 5 bases from V and 1 base from J, leaving 5 bases between. The CDR3 covers 11 residues. The CDR3 region has the DNA TGCAGTGCTGAACTCCAAGAGACCCAGTACTTC. It translates to CSAELQETQYF.